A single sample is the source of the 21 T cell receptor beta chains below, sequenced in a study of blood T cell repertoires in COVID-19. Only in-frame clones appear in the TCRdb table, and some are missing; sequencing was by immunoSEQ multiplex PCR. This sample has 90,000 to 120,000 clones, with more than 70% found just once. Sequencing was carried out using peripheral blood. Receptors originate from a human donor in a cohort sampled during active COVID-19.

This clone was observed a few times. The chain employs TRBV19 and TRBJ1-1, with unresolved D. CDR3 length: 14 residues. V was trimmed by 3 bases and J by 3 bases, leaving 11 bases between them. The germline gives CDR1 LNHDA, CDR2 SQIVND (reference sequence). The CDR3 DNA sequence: TGTGCCAGTAGTATGTCCGGGTTATACACTGAAGCTTTCTTT. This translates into CASSMSGLYTEAFF.

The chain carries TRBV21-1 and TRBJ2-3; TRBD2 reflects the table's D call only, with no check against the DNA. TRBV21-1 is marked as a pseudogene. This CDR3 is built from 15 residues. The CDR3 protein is CASSKAGLATDTQYF. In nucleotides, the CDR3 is TGTGCCAGCAGCAAAGCGGGACTAGCTACAGATACGCAGTATTTT.

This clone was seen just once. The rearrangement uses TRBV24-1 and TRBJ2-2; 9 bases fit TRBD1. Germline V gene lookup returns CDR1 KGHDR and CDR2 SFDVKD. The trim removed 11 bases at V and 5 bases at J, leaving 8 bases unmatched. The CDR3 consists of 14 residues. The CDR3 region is CAISGTGMTGELFF. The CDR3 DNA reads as TGTGCCATCTCCGGGACAGGGATGACCGGGGAGCTGTTTTTT.

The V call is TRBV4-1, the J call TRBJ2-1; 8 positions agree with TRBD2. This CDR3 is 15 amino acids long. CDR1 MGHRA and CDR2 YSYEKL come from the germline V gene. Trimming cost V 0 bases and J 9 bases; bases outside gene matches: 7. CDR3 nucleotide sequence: TGCGCCAGCAGCCAAGAACTAGCGGAGCGGGGTGAGCAGTTCTTC. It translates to CASSQELAERGEQFF.

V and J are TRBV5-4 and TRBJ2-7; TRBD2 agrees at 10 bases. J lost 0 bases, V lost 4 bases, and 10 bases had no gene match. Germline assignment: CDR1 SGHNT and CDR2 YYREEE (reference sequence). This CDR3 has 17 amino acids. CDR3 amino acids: CASSRIGLAVSSYEQYV. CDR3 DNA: TGTGCCAGCAGCCGAATCGGACTAGCGGTGAGCTCCTACGAGCAGTACGTC.

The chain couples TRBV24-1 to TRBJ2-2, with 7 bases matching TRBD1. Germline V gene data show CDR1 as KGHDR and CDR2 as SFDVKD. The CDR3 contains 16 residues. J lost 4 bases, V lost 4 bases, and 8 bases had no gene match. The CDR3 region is CATSDVTDRFTGELFF. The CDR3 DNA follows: TGTGCCACCAGTGACGTTACGGACAGGTTCACCGGGGAGCTGTTTTTT.

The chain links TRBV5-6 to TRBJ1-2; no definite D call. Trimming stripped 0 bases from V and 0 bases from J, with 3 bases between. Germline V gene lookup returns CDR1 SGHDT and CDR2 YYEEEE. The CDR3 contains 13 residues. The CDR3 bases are TGTGCCAGCAGCTTGGACACTAACTATGGCTACACCTTC. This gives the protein CASSLDTNYGYTF.

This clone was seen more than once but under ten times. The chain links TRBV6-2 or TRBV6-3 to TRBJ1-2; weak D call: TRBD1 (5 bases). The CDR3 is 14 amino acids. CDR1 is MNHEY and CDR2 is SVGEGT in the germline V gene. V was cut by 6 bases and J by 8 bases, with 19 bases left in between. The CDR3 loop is CASSWHGAVEGYTF. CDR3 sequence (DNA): TGTGCCAGCAGCTGGCATGGGGCGGTGGAAGGCTACACCTTC.

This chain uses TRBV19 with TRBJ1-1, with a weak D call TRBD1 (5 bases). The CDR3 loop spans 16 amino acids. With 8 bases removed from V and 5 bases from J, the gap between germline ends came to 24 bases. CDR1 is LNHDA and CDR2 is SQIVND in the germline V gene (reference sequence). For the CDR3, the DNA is TGTGCCAGTCGCTATCGCGTACGGGGGGGGAAAACTGAAGCTTTCTTT. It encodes CASRYRVRGGKTEAFF.

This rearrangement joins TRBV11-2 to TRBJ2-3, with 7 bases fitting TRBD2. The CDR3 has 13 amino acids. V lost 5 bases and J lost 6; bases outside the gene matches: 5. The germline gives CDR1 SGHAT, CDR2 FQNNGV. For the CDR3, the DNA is TGTGCCAGCAGCCCCCAACTAGCGGATACGCAGTATTTT. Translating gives CASSPQLADTQYF. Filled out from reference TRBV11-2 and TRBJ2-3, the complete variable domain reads EAGVAQSPRYKIIEKRQSVAFWCNPISGHATLYWYQQILGQGPKLLIQFQNNGVVDDSQLPKDRFSAERLKGVDSTLKIQPAKLEDSAVYLCASSPQLADTQYFGPGTRLTVL.

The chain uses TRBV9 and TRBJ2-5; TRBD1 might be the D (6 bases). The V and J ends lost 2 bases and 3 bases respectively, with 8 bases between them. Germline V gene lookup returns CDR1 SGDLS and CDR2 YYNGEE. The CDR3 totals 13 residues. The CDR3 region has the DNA TGTGCCAGCAGCGTCACAGGGAAAGAGACCCAGTACTTC. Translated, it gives CASSVTGKETQYF. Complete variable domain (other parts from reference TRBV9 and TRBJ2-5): DSGVTQTPKHLITATGQRVTLRCSPRSGDLSVYWYQQSLDQGLQFLIQYYNGEERAKGNILERFSAQQFPDLHSELNLSSLELGDSALYFCASSVTGKETQYFGPGTRLLVL.

The CDR3 protein is CASSETGYYGYTF. Here the CDR3 DNA reads TGTGCCAGCAGTGAAACAGGGTACTATGGCTACACCTTC. The V call is TRBV6-1, the J call TRBJ1-2; a possible D gene is TRBD1 (6 bases). Germline CDR1 MNHNS, CDR2 SASEGT. This CDR3 spans 13 amino acids. V lost 2 bases, J lost 3 bases, and 7 bases lay in between.

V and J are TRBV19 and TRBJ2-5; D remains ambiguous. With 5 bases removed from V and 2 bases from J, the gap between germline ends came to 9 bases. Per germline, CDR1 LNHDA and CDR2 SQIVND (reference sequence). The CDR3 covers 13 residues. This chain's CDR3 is CASSQQPQETQYF. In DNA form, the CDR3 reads TGTGCCAGTAGTCAACAGCCGCAAGAGACCCAGTACTTC.

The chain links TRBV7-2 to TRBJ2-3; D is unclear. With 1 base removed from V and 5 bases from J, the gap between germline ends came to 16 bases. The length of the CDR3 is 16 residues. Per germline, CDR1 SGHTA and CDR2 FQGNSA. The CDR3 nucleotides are TGTGCCAGCAGCTTAGACCGGTTTGGCCCGGGAGATACGCAGTATTTT. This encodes CASSLDRFGPGDTQYF.

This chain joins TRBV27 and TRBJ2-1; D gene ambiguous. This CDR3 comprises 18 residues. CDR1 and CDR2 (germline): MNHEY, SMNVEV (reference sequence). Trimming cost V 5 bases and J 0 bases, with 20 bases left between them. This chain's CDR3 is CASSPRVVATISYNEQFF. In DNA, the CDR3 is TGTGCCAGCAGTCCCCGGGTCGTTGCTACAATCTCCTACAATGAGCAGTTCTTC.

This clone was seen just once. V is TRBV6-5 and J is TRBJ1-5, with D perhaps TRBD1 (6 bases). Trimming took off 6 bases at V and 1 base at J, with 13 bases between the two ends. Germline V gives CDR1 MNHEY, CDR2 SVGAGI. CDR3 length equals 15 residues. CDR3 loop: CASSLDRLSNQPQHF. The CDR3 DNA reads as TGTGCCAGCAGCCTGGACAGATTAAGCAATCAGCCCCAGCATTTT.

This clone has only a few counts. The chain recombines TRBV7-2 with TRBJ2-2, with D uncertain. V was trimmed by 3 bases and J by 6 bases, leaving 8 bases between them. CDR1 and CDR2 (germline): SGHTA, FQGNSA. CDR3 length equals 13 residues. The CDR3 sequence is CASSFHLPGELFF. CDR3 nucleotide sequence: TGTGCCAGCAGCTTCCACTTGCCCGGGGAGCTGTTTTTT.

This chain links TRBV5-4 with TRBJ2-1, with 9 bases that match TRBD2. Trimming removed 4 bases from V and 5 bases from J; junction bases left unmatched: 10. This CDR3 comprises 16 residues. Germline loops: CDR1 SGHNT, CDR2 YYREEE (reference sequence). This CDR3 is CASSGGGLAKNNEQFF. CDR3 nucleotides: TGTGCCAGCAGCGGGGGAGGACTAGCGAAGAACAATGAGCAGTTCTTC.

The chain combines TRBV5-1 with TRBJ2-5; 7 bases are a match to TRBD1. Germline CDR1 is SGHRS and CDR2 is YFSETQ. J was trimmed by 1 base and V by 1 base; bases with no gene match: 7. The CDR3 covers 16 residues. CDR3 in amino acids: CASSLLWTGAQETQYF. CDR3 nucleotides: TGCGCCAGCAGCTTGCTTTGGACAGGCGCCCAAGAGACCCAGTACTTC.

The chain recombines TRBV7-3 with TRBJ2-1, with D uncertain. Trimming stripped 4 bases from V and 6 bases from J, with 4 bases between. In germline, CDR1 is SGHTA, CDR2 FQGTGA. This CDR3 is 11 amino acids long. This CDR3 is CASSSGNEQFF. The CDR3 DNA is TGTGCCAGCAGCTCCGGCAATGAGCAGTTCTTC. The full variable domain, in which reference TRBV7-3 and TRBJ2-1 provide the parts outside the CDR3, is GAGVSQTPSNKVTEKGKYVELRCDPISGHTALYWYRQSLGQGPEFLIYFQGTGAADDSGLPNDRFFAVRPEGSVSTLKIQRTERGDSAVYLCASSSGNEQFFGPGTRLTVL.

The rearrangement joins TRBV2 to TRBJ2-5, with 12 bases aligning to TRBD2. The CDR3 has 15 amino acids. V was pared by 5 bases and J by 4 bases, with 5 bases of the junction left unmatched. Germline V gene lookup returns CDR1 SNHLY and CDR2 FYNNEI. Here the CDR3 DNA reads TGTGCCAGCAGTCCTCTAGCGGGAGGGGGAGAGACCCAGTACTTC. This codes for CASSPLAGGGETQYF.